The present T cell receptor beta chain was sequenced within a study of blood T cell repertoires in COVID-19. Study context: Sources were T cells, B-cell-depleted T cells, or PBMCs; the material itself was cDNA or gDNA.

Seattle's cohort entered during active infection and was followed longitudinally. V lost 1 base, J lost 7 bases, and 12 bases lay in between. The germline V gene has CDR1 SGDLS and CDR2 YYNGEE. This CDR3 has 14 amino acids. In the original workflow: Nucleated cell counts were estimated from reference gene primer amplification. Assay: immunoSEQ multiplex PCR; the TCRdb copy retains only in-frame clones and omits some. That table gives V, J and clone size, and the DNA gave D and trimming. The sample records some 71,000 clones, 84% being singletons. This receptor was taken from a man aged 50 to 60 with COVID-19, enrolled during active disease. The chain uses TRBV9 and TRBJ2-1, with unresolved D. The specimen sequenced was peripheral blood. The CDR3 region is CASSVTSGENEQFF. Here the CDR3 DNA reads TGTGCCAGCAGCGTAACATCGGGTGAGAATGAGCAGTTCTTC.